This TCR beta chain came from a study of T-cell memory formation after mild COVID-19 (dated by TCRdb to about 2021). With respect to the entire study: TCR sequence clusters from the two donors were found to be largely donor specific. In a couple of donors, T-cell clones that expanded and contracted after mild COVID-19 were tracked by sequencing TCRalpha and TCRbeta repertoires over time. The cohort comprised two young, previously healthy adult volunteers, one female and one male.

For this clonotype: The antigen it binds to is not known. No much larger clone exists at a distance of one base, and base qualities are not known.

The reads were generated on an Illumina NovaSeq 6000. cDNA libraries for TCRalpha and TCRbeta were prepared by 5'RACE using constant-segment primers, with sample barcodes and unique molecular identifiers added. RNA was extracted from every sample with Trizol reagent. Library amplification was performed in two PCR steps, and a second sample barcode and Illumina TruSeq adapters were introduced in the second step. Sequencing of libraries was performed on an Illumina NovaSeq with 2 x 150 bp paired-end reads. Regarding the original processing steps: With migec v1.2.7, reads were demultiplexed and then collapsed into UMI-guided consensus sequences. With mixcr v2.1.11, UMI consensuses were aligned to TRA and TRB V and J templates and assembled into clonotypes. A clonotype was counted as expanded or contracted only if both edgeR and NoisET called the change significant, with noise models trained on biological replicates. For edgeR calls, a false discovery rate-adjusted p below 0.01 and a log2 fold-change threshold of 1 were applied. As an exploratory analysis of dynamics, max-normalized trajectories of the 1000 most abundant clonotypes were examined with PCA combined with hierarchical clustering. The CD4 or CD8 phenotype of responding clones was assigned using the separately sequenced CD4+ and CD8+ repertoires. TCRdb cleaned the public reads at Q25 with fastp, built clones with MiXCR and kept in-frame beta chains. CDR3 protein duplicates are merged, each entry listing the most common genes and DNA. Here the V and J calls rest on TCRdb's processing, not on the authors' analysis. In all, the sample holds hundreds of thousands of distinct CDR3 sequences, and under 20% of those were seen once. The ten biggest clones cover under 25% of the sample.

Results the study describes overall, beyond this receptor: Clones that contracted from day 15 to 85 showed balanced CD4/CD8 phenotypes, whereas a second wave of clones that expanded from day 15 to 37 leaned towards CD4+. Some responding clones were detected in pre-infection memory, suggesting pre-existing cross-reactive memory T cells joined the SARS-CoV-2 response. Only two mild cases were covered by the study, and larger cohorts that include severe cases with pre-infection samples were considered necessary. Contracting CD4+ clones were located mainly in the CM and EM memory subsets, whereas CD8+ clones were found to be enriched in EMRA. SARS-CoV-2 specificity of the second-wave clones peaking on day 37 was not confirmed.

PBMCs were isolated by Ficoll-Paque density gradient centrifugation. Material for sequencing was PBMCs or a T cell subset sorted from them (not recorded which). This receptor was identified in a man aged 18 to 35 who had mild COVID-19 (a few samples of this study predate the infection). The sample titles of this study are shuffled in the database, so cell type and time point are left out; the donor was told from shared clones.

The CDR3 in this case is CASSFLGVCYGYTF. The nucleotide sequence reads as follows: TGTGCCAGCAGTTTCCTCGGGGTATGCTATGGCTACACCTTC. The chain employs TRBV6-5 and TRBJ1-2; no confident D gene assignment can be made. V is cut by 4 bases and J by 4 bases, and the space between the germline ends is 13 bases. Sequences MNHEY (CDR1) and SVGAGI (CDR2) are obtained from the germline V gene. From its cysteine to its phenylalanine, the CDR3 spans 14 amino acids. Of the read, only the CDR3 DNA is kept; its 42 bases are in frame from base 1.